These 21 T cell receptor beta chains came from one sample sequenced in a study of blood T cells in healthy people across ages. Together with a sample-barcoded 5' primer, a J-beta primer mix was included in a second PCR lasting roughly 6 to 12 cycles. TCRdb passed the 5' RACE reads through MiXCR, listing each CDR3 protein once. The table records fewer than 800,000 distinct CDR3 sequences, around 20% of them present only once. Specimen: blood. The receptors come from a man in his 70s in good health.

In its sample, this clonotype was seen many times. The chain employs TRBV7-9 and TRBJ2-1; 10 nucleotides line up with TRBD2. Germline V lookup: CDR1 SEHNR, CDR2 FQNEAQ (reference sequence). This CDR3 has 15 amino acids. After removal of 1 base from V and 7 bases from J, the junction contained 4 bases not matched to a gene. The CDR3, as DNA: TGTGCCAGCAGCTTAGGGCTAGCGGGAGTTAATGAGCAGTTCTTC. Translation: CASSLGLAGVNEQFF.

This clonotype was detected only a few times. V gene TRBV7-8 combines with J gene TRBJ1-4; TRBD1 might be the D (5 bases). Germline V gene data show CDR1 as SGHVS and CDR2 as FQNEAQ. The CDR3 extends over 16 amino acids. V was shortened by 2 bases and J by 1 base, with 11 bases between the two germline ends. The CDR3 sequence is CASSLQGVETNEKLFF. CDR3 nucleotides: TGTGCCAGCAGCTTACAAGGGGTCGAAACTAATGAAAAACTGTTTTTT.

This clonotype was counted only a few times. J is TRBJ2-5 and V is TRBV20-1, with D hard to call. The DNA matches TRBJ2-1 better at its end, which makes the J call doubtful. The CDR3 loop spans 12 amino acids. Germline values: CDR1 DFQATT, CDR2 SNEGSKA (reference sequence). CDR3 residues: CSARGHLDEQFF. The CDR3 bases are TGCAGTGCTAGAGGACACCTTGACGAGCAGTTCTTC.

The chain uses TRBV7-6 and TRBJ1-1, with 7 positions matching TRBD1. Per germline, CDR1 SGHVS and CDR2 FNYEAQ. J was trimmed by 6 bases and V by 5 bases; bases with no gene match: 9. The CDR3 consists of 14 residues. CDR3 loop: CASSPLTGTAEAFF. DNA of the CDR3: TGTGCCAGCAGCCCCCTCACAGGGACAGCTGAAGCTTTCTTT.

The rearrangement links TRBV6-1 to TRBJ1-2; tentatively, D is TRBD1 (5 bases). The V gene lost 2 bases and the J gene lost 8 bases, with 12 bases spanning the gap. Germline lookup yields CDR1 MNHNS and CDR2 SASEGT. The CDR3 sequence is 13 residues long. This CDR3 reads CASSERGWEGYTF. In nucleotides, the CDR3 is TGTGCCAGCAGTGAACGGGGCTGGGAGGGCTACACCTTC.

CDR3 DNA: TGTGCCAGCAGTCAGTACAGGGACGGGGAAAAACTGTTTTTT. This gives the protein CASSQYRDGEKLFF. V gene TRBV6-6 combines with J gene TRBJ1-4; tentatively, D is TRBD1 (6 bases). This CDR3 is built from 14 residues. V lost 5 bases, J lost 8 bases, and 15 bases lay in between. Germline loops: CDR1 MNHNY, CDR2 SVGAGI (reference sequence).

This chain connects TRBV12-5 to TRBJ2-3, with D maybe TRBD2 (5 bases). Trimming shortened V by 7 bases and J by 5 bases, and 22 bases separated the two germline ends. The CDR3 spans 16 residues. Germline loops: CDR1 LGHNT, CDR2 FRNRAP. The CDR3 here is CASAESEASKKDTQYF. The DNA for the CDR3 is TGTGCTAGTGCCGAATCGGAGGCTAGCAAAAAAGATACGCAGTATTTT.

V is TRBV5-4 and J is TRBJ2-3; 7 bases fit TRBD2. The CDR3 is made up of 17 amino acids. V dropped 2 bases and J dropped 0; count of bases not matched to a gene: 9. CDR1 is SGHNT, CDR2 YYREEE, per germline (reference sequence). CDR3: CASSLTTSDPSTDTQYF. The CDR3 nucleotides read TGTGCCAGCAGCTTAACAACTAGCGACCCTAGCACAGATACGCAGTATTTT.

This chain uses TRBV20-1 with TRBJ2-3, with D possibly matching TRBD1 (6 bases). Germline V lookup: CDR1 DFQATT, CDR2 SNEGSKA (reference sequence). V was cut by 5 bases and J by 0 bases, with 12 bases left in between. The CDR3 is 14 residues long. The CDR3 loop reads CSAGTYASTDTQYF. In nucleotides, the CDR3 is TGCAGTGCTGGGACATACGCTAGCACAGATACGCAGTATTTT.

This clonotype occurred a few times. The chain employs TRBV7-8 and TRBJ2-3; 10 bases align to TRBD2. Germline CDR1 is SGHVS and CDR2 is FQNEAQ. After removal of 5 bases from V and 5 bases from J, the junction contained 10 bases not matched to a gene. The CDR3 length is 16 residues. The CDR3 DNA reads TGTGCCAGCAGCGCGTCAGAGCGGGGGGGCATAGATACGCAGTATTTT. This sequence encodes CASSASERGGIDTQYF.

In this sample, this clonotype turned up a few times. The DNA of the CDR3 is TGCAGTGCTAGAGATCTCCAGCGGGGGAGCACCGGGGAGCTGTTTTTT. This translates into CSARDLQRGSTGELFF. The rearrangement uses TRBV20-1 and TRBJ2-2; TRBD2 agrees at 8 bases. In germline, CDR1 is DFQATT, CDR2 SNEGSKA (reference sequence). V dropped 0 bases and J dropped 4; count of bases not matched to a gene: 7. CDR3 size: 16 residues.

There are many counts of this clonotype. The chain links TRBV20-1 to TRBJ1-6, with no clear D. The germline V and J ends were trimmed by 1 base and 7 bases, with 14 bases remaining between them. Looked up from germline, CDR1 is DFQATT and CDR2 is SNEGSKA (reference sequence). CDR3 length: 15 residues. The CDR3 region has the DNA TGCAGTGCTAGAGCATCCCAGAATAGAAATTCACCCCTCCACTTT. Protein product: CSARASQNRNSPLHF.

The gene calls are TRBV7-3 and TRBJ2-2, with a weak D call TRBD2 (6 bases). The length of the CDR3 is 14 residues. Germline V lookup: CDR1 SGHTA, CDR2 FQGTGA. The V end was cut by 1 base, the J end by 7 bases, with 10 bases between. CDR3 bases: TGTGCCAGCAGCTTAATTAGCGGCGGCGGGGAGCTGTTTTTT. Translated, it gives CASSLISGGGELFF.

V gene TRBV20-1 combines with J gene TRBJ2-7; D is uncertain. The CDR3 is made up of 14 amino acids. Germline V lookup: CDR1 DFQATT, CDR2 SNEGSKA (reference sequence). V was shortened by 1 base and J by 4 bases, with 14 bases between the two germline ends. The CDR3 bases are TGCAGTGCTAGAGGGCAGGCGAGGACGTACGAGCAGTACTTC. Its translation is CSARGQARTYEQYF.

This clonotype was seen only a few times. The chain links TRBV7-9 to TRBJ2-5; D is undetermined. Per the germline V gene, CDR1 is SEHNR and CDR2 is FQNEAQ (reference sequence). Trimming took 4 bases from V and 2 from J, leaving 11 bases between them. The CDR3 has 14 residues. The CDR3, as DNA: TGTGCCAGCAGCTCGAGGAACAGTCAAGAGACCCAGTACTTC. Translation gives CASSSRNSQETQYF.

V is TRBV6-1 and J is TRBJ2-3; either TRBD1 or TRBD2 may supply D (5 bases each). The CDR3 sequence is 14 residues long. V dropped 2 bases and J dropped 7 bases, with 13 bases sitting between them. Germline CDR1 and CDR2: MNHNS and SASEGT. The CDR3 DNA reads TGTGCCAGCAGTGAATTGGGGCAGCGGAATACGCAGTATTTT. It codes for CASSELGQRNTQYF.

The chain employs TRBV5-5 and TRBJ2-5, with 10 bases that match TRBD2. This CDR3 has 15 amino acids. V shed 4 bases and J 4 bases; nucleotides not matched to a gene: 7. Germline loops: CDR1 SGHKS, CDR2 YYEKEE (reference sequence). The chain's CDR3 is CASSVSGRMGETQYF. Here the CDR3 DNA reads TGTGCCAGCAGCGTTAGCGGGAGGATGGGAGAGACCCAGTACTTC.

This clonotype was seen a handful of times. With a much larger clone just one base away, this may be a read error. The chain combines TRBV3-1 with TRBJ2-7, with 11 nucleotides matching TRBD2. The CDR3 spans 15 residues. The junction had 10 bases not matched to a gene; V was cut back by 5 bases and J by 7 bases. Germline CDR1 is LGHDT and CDR2 is YNNKEL (reference sequence). The CDR3 spells CASSSSTSGTSEQYF. The CDR3 coding sequence is TGTGCCAGCAGCTCCTCGACTAGCGGGACGAGTGAGCAGTACTTC.

The chain links TRBV6-1 to TRBJ2-5; 10 bases align to TRBD1. The V segment lost 2 bases and the J segment 8 bases; nucleotides outside the gene matches: 5. Germline-derived CDR1 and CDR2 are MNHNS and SASEGT. This CDR3 has 14 amino acids. The DNA of the CDR3 is TGTGCCAGCAGTGAACCATGGACAGGGGGAACCCAGTACTTC. This sequence encodes CASSEPWTGGTQYF.

This clonotype has at least ten counts. V gene TRBV7-9 combines with J gene TRBJ1-1, with a tentative D call TRBD1 (5 bases). V lost 2 bases and J 4 bases, leaving 11 bases between the germline ends. Germline V gene data show CDR1 as SEHNR and CDR2 as FQNEAQ (reference sequence). The CDR3 consists of 14 residues. CDR3 in amino acids: CASSLKQGGTEAFF. The CDR3 DNA follows: TGTGCCAGCAGCTTAAAGCAGGGAGGCACTGAAGCTTTCTTT.

This clonotype was found many times. The rearrangement joins TRBV4-1 to TRBJ2-1; 8 bases fit TRBD2. CDR3 size: 17 residues. After removal of 0 bases from V and 6 bases from J, the junction contained 10 bases not matched to a gene. Per the germline V gene, CDR1 is MGHRA and CDR2 is YSYEKL. The CDR3 sequence is CASSQETAGVSTNEQFF. The CDR3 region has the DNA TGCGCCAGCAGCCAAGAGACAGCGGGGGTGAGTACCAATGAGCAGTTCTTC.